This T cell receptor (beta chain) was recovered during a study of blood T cell repertoires in COVID-19. Study details: The cDNA or gDNA used as material had been derived from T cells, B-cell-depleted T cells, or PBMCs.

Produced via immunoSEQ multiplex PCR; TCRdb's table is partial and in-frame only. Seen here are almost 250,000 clones, 86% observed once, and the top ten hold around 1.7%. This CDR3 spans 14 amino acids. Germline V gives CDR1 SGHAT, CDR2 FQDESV (reference sequence). V was shortened by 1 base and J by 1 base, with 6 bases between the two germline ends. This clonotype originated in a woman in her sixties or seventies who had recovered from COVID-19. The material sequenced was peripheral blood. This chain connects TRBV11-1 to TRBJ2-3; D may be TRBD2 (5 bases). The CDR3 sequence is CASSLGRGTDTQYF. CDR3 coding DNA: TGTGCCAGCAGCTTAGGGCGGGGCACAGATACGCAGTATTTT. Filled out from reference TRBV11-1 and TRBJ2-3, the complete variable domain reads EAEVAQSPRYKITEKSQAVAFWCDPISGHATLYWYRQILGQGPELLVQFQDESVVDDSQLPKDRFSAERLKGVDSTLKIQPAELGDSAMYLCASSLGRGTDTQYFGPGTRLTVL.